These T cell receptor beta chains were read from a single sample in a study of cytomegalovirus exposure and HLA in healthy donors. TCRdb's table, derived via immunoSEQ multiplex PCR, lists solely in-frame clones and lacks some. The profile covers about 180,000 clones, with around 87% appearing a single time and 1.4% taken by the ten largest. The sequenced sample consisted of PBMCs. The receptors here all came from a woman aged 25 to 39 in good health and CMV-seronegative. The CDR3 runs from the conserved cysteine through the conserved F or W. The order of the fields is CDR3 DNA, CDR3 protein, clone size, CDR3 length, D gene, V gene, J gene. D genes are given only for firm matches. Where a row states a size, it is once, few, many or the class of an expanded clone; other rows omit it.

cdr3_nt: TGTGCCAGCAGCTTGCTAGATACGCAGTATTTT; cdr3_aa: CASSLLDTQYF; clone_size: -; cdr3_length: 11; d_call: -; v_call: TRBV5-8; j_call: TRBJ2-3
cdr3_nt: TGTGCCTGGAGCCTTCCAGGGACAGGGGGAGAAAAACTGTTTTTT; cdr3_aa: CAWSLPGTGGEKLFF; clone_size: -; cdr3_length: 15; d_call: TRBD1; v_call: TRBV30; j_call: TRBJ1-4
cdr3_nt: TGTGCCAGCAGCTCCCGGGACTGGCAAGAGACCCAGTACTTC; cdr3_aa: CASSSRDWQETQYF; clone_size: -; cdr3_length: 14; d_call: -; v_call: TRBV5-4; j_call: TRBJ2-5
cdr3_nt: TGTGCCAGTAGTGATCAGGGATCAAACTATGGCTACACCTTC; cdr3_aa: CASSDQGSNYGYTF; clone_size: -; cdr3_length: 14; d_call: -; v_call: TRBV19; j_call: TRBJ1-2
cdr3_nt: TGTGCCAGTACCTCGGCTCGGGACAGGTTGCGTCAGCCCCAGCATTTT; cdr3_aa: CASTSARDRLRQPQHF; clone_size: -; cdr3_length: 16; d_call: TRBD1; v_call: TRBV7-8; j_call: TRBJ1-5
cdr3_nt: TGTGCCAGCAGTCGGGGGTCCGAGCAGTACTTC; cdr3_aa: CASSRGSEQYF; clone_size: -; cdr3_length: 11; d_call: -; v_call: TRBV6-5; j_call: TRBJ2-7
cdr3_nt: TGTGCCACCAGCGGGGGGACAGGGGGGGTTGGGGAAAAACTGTTTTTT; cdr3_aa: CATSGGTGGVGEKLFF; clone_size: -; cdr3_length: 16; d_call: TRBD1; v_call: TRBV15; j_call: TRBJ1-4
cdr3_nt: TGTGCCAGCATAGGACTAGCGGGCACAGATACGCAGTATTTT; cdr3_aa: CASIGLAGTDTQYF; clone_size: -; cdr3_length: 14; d_call: TRBD2; v_call: TRBV2; j_call: TRBJ2-3
cdr3_nt: TGTGCCAGCAGTGAGATAGGTAATCTAGCGATGTCCTACGAGCAGTACTTC; cdr3_aa: CASSEIGNLAMSYEQYF; clone_size: -; cdr3_length: 17; d_call: -; v_call: TRBV6-1; j_call: TRBJ2-7
cdr3_nt: TGTGCCAGCAGCCCAGGACTAAATGAGCAGTTCTTC; cdr3_aa: CASSPGLNEQFF; clone_size: -; cdr3_length: 12; d_call: -; v_call: TRBV9; j_call: TRBJ2-1
cdr3_nt: TGTGCCAGCAGCCCGTCGGGTAGCGGGGTTGATACGCAGTATTTT; cdr3_aa: CASSPSGSGVDTQYF; clone_size: -; cdr3_length: 15; d_call: TRBD2; v_call: TRBV7-9; j_call: TRBJ2-3
cdr3_nt: TGTGCCAGCAGCGCCCTGGACAGGGCTGATGACGAGCAGTACTTC; cdr3_aa: CASSALDRADDEQYF; clone_size: -; cdr3_length: 15; d_call: TRBD1; v_call: TRBV5-6; j_call: TRBJ2-7
cdr3_nt: TGTGCCAGTAGCTCCGGGACAGGGGTCTACGAGCAGTACTTC; cdr3_aa: CASSSGTGVYEQYF; clone_size: -; cdr3_length: 14; d_call: TRBD1; v_call: TRBV19; j_call: TRBJ2-7
cdr3_nt: TGTGCCAGCAGCTCTCCGGGGGGGCTATACAATGAGCAGTTCTTC; cdr3_aa: CASSSPGGLYNEQFF; clone_size: once; cdr3_length: 15; d_call: TRBD2; v_call: TRBV5-5; j_call: TRBJ2-1
cdr3_nt: TGTGCCATCAGTGAGCGAGCGGGGGGGGAGTTGGGAAATGAGCAGTTCTTC; cdr3_aa: CAISERAGGELGNEQFF; clone_size: -; cdr3_length: 17; d_call: TRBD2; v_call: TRBV10-3; j_call: TRBJ2-1
cdr3_nt: TGTGCCAGCAGCTCCCAGGATTGGACTAGCGGGGATTACAATGAGCAGTTCTTC; cdr3_aa: CASSSQDWTSGDYNEQFF; clone_size: -; cdr3_length: 18; d_call: TRBD2; v_call: TRBV13; j_call: TRBJ2-1
cdr3_nt: TGTGCCAGCAGCCCCCCGCCTAGCGGGGGGACAGATACGCAGTATTTT; cdr3_aa: CASSPPPSGGTDTQYF; clone_size: -; cdr3_length: 16; d_call: TRBD2; v_call: TRBV27; j_call: TRBJ2-3
cdr3_nt: TGTGCCAGCAGTTTATCGGGACTAGCGGGGTACAATGAGCAGTTCTTC; cdr3_aa: CASSLSGLAGYNEQFF; clone_size: -; cdr3_length: 16; d_call: TRBD2; v_call: TRBV27; j_call: TRBJ2-1
cdr3_nt: TGCGCCAGCAGCCCTGACAGGGGGCGGAATTCACCCCTCCACTTT; cdr3_aa: CASSPDRGRNSPLHF; clone_size: -; cdr3_length: 15; d_call: TRBD1; v_call: TRBV4-1; j_call: TRBJ1-6
cdr3_nt: TGCGCCAGCAGCCCCCGGAATGAGCAGTTCTTC; cdr3_aa: CASSPRNEQFF; clone_size: -; cdr3_length: 11; d_call: -; v_call: TRBV10-2; j_call: TRBJ2-1
cdr3_nt: TGCAGCGTTGATAGCTCAAAAGGCTACACCTTC; cdr3_aa: CSVDSSKGYTF; clone_size: once; cdr3_length: 11; d_call: -; v_call: TRBV29-1; j_call: TRBJ1-2
cdr3_nt: TGTGCCAGCGCCTTAGGGGGGGAGAAAGATACGCAGTATTTT; cdr3_aa: CASALGGEKDTQYF; clone_size: few; cdr3_length: 14; d_call: -; v_call: TRBV5-8; j_call: TRBJ2-3
cdr3_nt: TGCGCCAGCAGCTTGGAGGGGGCCGAGACCCAGTACTTC; cdr3_aa: CASSLEGAETQYF; clone_size: -; cdr3_length: 13; d_call: TRBD1; v_call: TRBV5-1; j_call: TRBJ2-5
cdr3_nt: TGTGCCAGCAGCGTAGCGGTACCTCGCCAAACCTACGAGCAGTACTTC; cdr3_aa: CASSVAVPRQTYEQYF; clone_size: -; cdr3_length: 16; d_call: -; v_call: TRBV9; j_call: TRBJ2-7
cdr3_nt: TGCGCCAGCAGCCAGACACTAGCGGGGGGCTTAGATACGCAGTATTTT; cdr3_aa: CASSQTLAGGLDTQYF; clone_size: once; cdr3_length: 16; d_call: TRBD2; v_call: TRBV4-3; j_call: TRBJ2-3
cdr3_nt: TGTGCCAGCAGCTTATGGGGTTCGGCGGGGGGCACAGATACGCAGTATTTT; cdr3_aa: CASSLWGSAGGTDTQYF; clone_size: once; cdr3_length: 17; d_call: TRBD2; v_call: TRBV7-2; j_call: TRBJ2-3
cdr3_nt: TGTGCCAGTAACCCCGGGGGGGCGGGCACAGATACGCAGTATTTT; cdr3_aa: CASNPGGAGTDTQYF; clone_size: -; cdr3_length: 15; d_call: TRBD2; v_call: TRBV19; j_call: TRBJ2-3
cdr3_nt: TGTGCCAGCAGCCCCTCAGGGTCATATCAGCCCCAGCATTTT; cdr3_aa: CASSPSGSYQPQHF; clone_size: -; cdr3_length: 14; d_call: -; v_call: TRBV7-6; j_call: TRBJ1-5
cdr3_nt: TGTGCCAGCCGGGGGGATTTTGATGGCTACACCTTC; cdr3_aa: CASRGDFDGYTF; clone_size: -; cdr3_length: 12; d_call: -; v_call: TRBV5-8; j_call: TRBJ1-2
cdr3_nt: TGTGCCAGCGGGGAGGGCACCAAACCCCTCCACTTT; cdr3_aa: CASGEGTKPLHF; clone_size: -; cdr3_length: 12; d_call: -; v_call: TRBV28; j_call: TRBJ1-6
cdr3_nt: TGTGCCAGCTCACCACCAGGGGCGGAGATCTATGGCTACACCTTC; cdr3_aa: CASSPPGAEIYGYTF; clone_size: few; cdr3_length: 15; d_call: -; v_call: TRBV18; j_call: TRBJ1-2
cdr3_nt: TGTGCCAGGAGGCGCAACAGGGCTAGCAATCAGCCCCAGCATTTT; cdr3_aa: CARRRNRASNQPQHF; clone_size: -; cdr3_length: 15; d_call: -; v_call: TRBV19; j_call: TRBJ1-5
cdr3_nt: TGTGCCAGCACCAAACCTAGCGGGGGGTCGGGCGAGCAGTACTTC; cdr3_aa: CASTKPSGGSGEQYF; clone_size: -; cdr3_length: 15; d_call: TRBD2; v_call: TRBV5-6; j_call: TRBJ2-7
cdr3_nt: TGTGCCAGCAGCTGGGACAGGGAGGAAAAACTGTTTTTT; cdr3_aa: CASSWDREEKLFF; clone_size: -; cdr3_length: 13; d_call: TRBD1; v_call: TRBV5-4; j_call: TRBJ1-4
cdr3_nt: TGTGCCAGCAGCTTGAATAGCGGGGGGCCCACAGATACGCAGTATTTT; cdr3_aa: CASSLNSGGPTDTQYF; clone_size: -; cdr3_length: 16; d_call: TRBD2; v_call: TRBV11-2; j_call: TRBJ2-3
cdr3_nt: TGTGCCAGCAGTTCGACCGACAGGGAGCCCCAGCATTTT; cdr3_aa: CASSSTDREPQHF; clone_size: -; cdr3_length: 13; d_call: TRBD1; v_call: TRBV6-5; j_call: TRBJ1-5
cdr3_nt: TGTGCCAGCAGTTTATTAGGCGGGGGGCTTCGCTACGAGCAGTACTTC; cdr3_aa: CASSLLGGGLRYEQYF; clone_size: -; cdr3_length: 16; d_call: TRBD2; v_call: TRBV27; j_call: TRBJ2-7
cdr3_nt: TGTGCCAGCACACAACAGTACGAGCAGTACTTC; cdr3_aa: CASTQQYEQYF; clone_size: few; cdr3_length: 11; d_call: -; v_call: TRBV6-1; j_call: TRBJ2-7
cdr3_nt: TGTGCCAGCAGCCCCCGTCCCGGGAGCTTCACCGGGGAGCTGTTTTTT; cdr3_aa: CASSPRPGSFTGELFF; clone_size: few; cdr3_length: 16; d_call: -; v_call: TRBV5-6; j_call: TRBJ2-2
cdr3_nt: TGTGCCAGCAGCCAACCCCTGTTCGACAGGCGGGAGGCCGGGGAGCTGTTTTTT; cdr3_aa: CASSQPLFDRREAGELFF; clone_size: -; cdr3_length: 18; d_call: TRBD2; v_call: TRBV5-6; j_call: TRBJ2-2